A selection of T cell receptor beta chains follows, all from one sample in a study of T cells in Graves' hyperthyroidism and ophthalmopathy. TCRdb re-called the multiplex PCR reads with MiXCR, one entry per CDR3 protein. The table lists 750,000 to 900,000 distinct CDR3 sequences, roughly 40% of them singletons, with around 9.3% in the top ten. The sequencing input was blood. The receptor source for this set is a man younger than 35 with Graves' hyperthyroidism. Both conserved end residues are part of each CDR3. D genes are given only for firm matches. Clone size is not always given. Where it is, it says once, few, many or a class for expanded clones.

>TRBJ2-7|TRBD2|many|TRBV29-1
TGCAGCGTTGAAGGTCTGGGGGGTCAGGGCGGGAGCGGCGAGCAGTACTTC
CSVEGLGGQGGSGEQYF
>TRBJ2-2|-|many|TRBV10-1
TGCGCCAGCAGTGCGAGGAGCACCGGGGAGCTGTTTTTT
CASSARSTGELFF
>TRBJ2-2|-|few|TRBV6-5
TGTGCCAGCAGTTACTCTTGGCGGGCGAACACCGGGGAGCTGTTTTTT
CASSYSWRANTGELFF
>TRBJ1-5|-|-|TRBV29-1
TGCAGCGTTGCCAGCAGTCGACAGCCAAGCAATCAGCCCCAGCATTTT
CSVASSRQPSNQPQHF
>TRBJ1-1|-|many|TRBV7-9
TGTGCCAGCAGCTTTCCGGCGGCGCGAAATGAAGCTTTCTTT
CASSFPAARNEAFF
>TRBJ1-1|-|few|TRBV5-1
TGCGCCAGCAGCCTGGGTGACCCTTTAATGAACACTGAAGCTTTCTTT
CASSLGDPLMNTEAFF
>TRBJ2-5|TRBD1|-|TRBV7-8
TGTGCCAGCAGCTTAGGGACAGGGGGCTGGTTTGAGACCCAGTACTTC
CASSLGTGGWFETQYF
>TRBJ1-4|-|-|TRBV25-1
TGTGCCAGCGGCCTTACGGGACCGAGTAATGAAAAACTGTTTTTT
CASGLTGPSNEKLFF
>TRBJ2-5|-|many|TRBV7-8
TGTGCCAGCAGCTTAGGGACCGGACGGACCTCCCAGTACTTC
CASSLGTGRTSQYF
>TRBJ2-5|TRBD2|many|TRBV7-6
TGTGCCAGCAGCTTAGAAGCGGGAGGGCCGCAAGAGACCCAGTACTTC
CASSLEAGGPQETQYF
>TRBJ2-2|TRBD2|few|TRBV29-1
TGCAGCGTTGTCAGCGGGAGGGCGTCTGGGGAGCTGTTTTTT
CSVVSGRASGELFF
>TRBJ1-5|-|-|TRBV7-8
TGTGCCAGCAGCTTAGGGGAGCGGCCCCAGCATTTT
CASSLGERPQHF
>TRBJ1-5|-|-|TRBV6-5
TGTGCCAGCAGTGAGACAGAGACTAGCAATCAGCCCCAGCATTTT
CASSETETSNQPQHF
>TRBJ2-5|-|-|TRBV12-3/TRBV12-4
TGTGCCAGCAGTGACACAGGCGCTCAAGAGACCCAGTACTTC
CASSDTGAQETQYF
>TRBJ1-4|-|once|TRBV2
TGTGCCAGCAGTCCAGGGGCGGACAATGAAAAACTGTTTTTT
CASSPGADNEKLFF
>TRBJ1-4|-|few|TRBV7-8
TGTGCCAGCAGGAGGAAGGGAGGTGCAACTAATGAAAAACTGTTTTTT
CASRRKGGATNEKLFF
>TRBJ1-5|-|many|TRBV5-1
TGCGCCAGCAGCTTGGGTGGGCTTGATCAGCCCCAGCATTTT
CASSLGGLDQPQHF
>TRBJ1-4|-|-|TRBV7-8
TGTGCCAGCAGCTTAGGGAGTCTCCTTTTT
CASSLGSLLF
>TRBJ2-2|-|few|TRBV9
TGTGCCAGCAGCGCTCTCGAGGGTGGAGCGACCGGGGAGCTGTTTTTT
CASSALEGGATGELFF
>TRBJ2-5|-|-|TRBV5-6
TGTGCCAGCAGCTTGACAGGGTCGAAAGAGACCCAGTACTTC
CASSLTGSKETQYF
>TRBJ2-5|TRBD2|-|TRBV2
TGTGCCAGCAGCCCTTGGACTAGCGGGGGCCCAGGGGAGACCCAGTACTTC
CASSPWTSGGPGETQYF
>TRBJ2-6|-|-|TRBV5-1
TGCGCCAGCACCCAAGGAGGGTCTGGGGCCAACGTCCTGACTTTC
CASTQGGSGANVLTF
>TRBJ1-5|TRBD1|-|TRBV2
TGTGCCGGCAGTGAAAGGAGAGGGGGCTTGTATCAGCCCCAGCATTTT
CAGSERRGGLYQPQHF
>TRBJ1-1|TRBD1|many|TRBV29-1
TGCAGCTTCGGACAGGGCTTGAACACTGAAGCTTTCTTT
CSFGQGLNTEAFF
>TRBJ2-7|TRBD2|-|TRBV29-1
TGCGCCAGCAGCCAAGATAACTCGGGACTAGCGGGAGTTGAGCAGTACTTC
CASSQDNSGLAGVEQYF